The clone carrying this TCR beta chain is a singleton in its sample. The ends lost 4 bases at V and 5 bases at J; junction bases unmatched: 5. CDR1 and CDR2 from the germline V gene are SGDLS and YYNGEE. The CDR3 is 15 residues long. The data stem from a study of cytomegalovirus exposure and HLA in healthy donors. The PCR employed 60 Vbeta primers together with 13 Jbeta primers. Some clones are missing from TCRdb's copy, which holds only in-frame ones; the method was immunoSEQ multiplex PCR. The table lists 130,000 to 150,000 clones, 78% of them singletons. This clonotype originated in a man aged 40-50 years in good health and CMV-seropositive. The chain combines TRBV9 with TRBJ2-1, with TRBD1 matching over 11 bases. The sample was PBMCs. This CDR3 reads CASSPGQGADNEQFF. The CDR3 nucleotides read TGTGCCAGCAGCCCAGGACAGGGGGCGGACAATGAGCAGTTCTTC.